This T cell receptor beta chain was retrieved from a study of CD8+ T cells in alopecia areata. Study-wide findings and caveats: Affected scalp, especially in alopecia totalis/universalis, had a higher clonality than normal scalp did. Scalp samples also contribute reads from the resident alphabeta T cells found in normal skin.

Following RNA extraction, reverse transcription yielded cDNA that acted as the sequencing template. Sequencing was performed with immunoSEQ multiplex PCR; in TCRdb, only in-frame clones are kept and a portion is missing. The data hold about 23,000 clones, with under 60% observed a single time. Alopecia areata patients provided lesional scalp punch biopsies and peripheral blood, both collected for the study. The CDR3 loop spans 15 amino acids. V was clipped by 3 bases and J by 4 bases; unmatched bases: 8. Germline V gene data show CDR1 as SEHNR and CDR2 as FQNEAQ (reference sequence). Regarding this clone: Its target is unknown.

The rearrangement links TRBV7-9 to TRBJ2-7; 8 nucleotides agree with TRBD1. Sequencing was carried out using NKG2D-high CD8+ T cells sorted from blood. The source is a human donor with alopecia areata. CDR3: CASSFAGQAHYEQYF. In DNA form, the CDR3 reads TGTGCCAGCAGCTTCGCGGGACAGGCGCATTACGAGCAGTACTTC.